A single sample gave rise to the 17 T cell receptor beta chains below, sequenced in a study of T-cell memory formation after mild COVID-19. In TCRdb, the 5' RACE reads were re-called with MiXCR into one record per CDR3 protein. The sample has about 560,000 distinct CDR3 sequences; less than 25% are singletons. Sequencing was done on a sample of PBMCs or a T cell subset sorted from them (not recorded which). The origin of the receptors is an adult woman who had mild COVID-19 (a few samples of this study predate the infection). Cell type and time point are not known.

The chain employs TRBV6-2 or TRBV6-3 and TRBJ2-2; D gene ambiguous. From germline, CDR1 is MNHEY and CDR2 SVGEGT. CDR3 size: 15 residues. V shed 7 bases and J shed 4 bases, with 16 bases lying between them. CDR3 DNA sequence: TGTGCCAGCAACAAAGGTAGTTCACGCACCGGGGAGCTGTTTTTT. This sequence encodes CASNKGSSRTGELFF.

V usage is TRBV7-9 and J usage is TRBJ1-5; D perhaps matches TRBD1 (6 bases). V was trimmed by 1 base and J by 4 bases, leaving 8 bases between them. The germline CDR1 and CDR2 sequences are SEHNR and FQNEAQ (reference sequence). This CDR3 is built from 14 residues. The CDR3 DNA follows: TGTGCCAGCAGCTTAGAGGACAGAAATCAGCCCCAGCATTTT. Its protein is CASSLEDRNQPQHF.

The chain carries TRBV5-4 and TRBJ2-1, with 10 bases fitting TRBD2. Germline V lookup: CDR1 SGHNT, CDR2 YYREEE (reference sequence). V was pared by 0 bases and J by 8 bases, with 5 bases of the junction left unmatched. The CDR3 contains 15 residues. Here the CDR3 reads CASSLVSGRGYEQFF. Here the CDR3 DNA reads TGTGCCAGCAGCTTGGTAAGCGGGAGGGGCTATGAGCAGTTCTTC. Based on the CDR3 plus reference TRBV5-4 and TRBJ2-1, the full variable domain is ETGVTQSPTHLIKTRGQQVTLRCSSQSGHNTVSWYQQALGQGPQFIFQYYREEENGRGNFPPRFSGLQFPNYSSELNVNALELDDSALYLCASSLVSGRGYEQFFGPGTRLTVL.

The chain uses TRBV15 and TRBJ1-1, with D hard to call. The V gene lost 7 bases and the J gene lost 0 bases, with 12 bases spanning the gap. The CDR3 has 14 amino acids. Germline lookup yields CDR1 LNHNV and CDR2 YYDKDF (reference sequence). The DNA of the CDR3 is TGTGCCACCACGAGGGATCAAATGAACACTGAAGCTTTCTTT. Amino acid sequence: CATTRDQMNTEAFF.

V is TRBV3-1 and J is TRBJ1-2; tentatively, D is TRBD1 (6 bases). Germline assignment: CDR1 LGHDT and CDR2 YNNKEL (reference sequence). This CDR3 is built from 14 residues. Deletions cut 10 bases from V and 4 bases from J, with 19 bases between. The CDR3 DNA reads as TGTGCCACCTTTACTCGAGGGGGGGCCTATGGCTACACCTTC. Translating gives CATFTRGGAYGYTF.

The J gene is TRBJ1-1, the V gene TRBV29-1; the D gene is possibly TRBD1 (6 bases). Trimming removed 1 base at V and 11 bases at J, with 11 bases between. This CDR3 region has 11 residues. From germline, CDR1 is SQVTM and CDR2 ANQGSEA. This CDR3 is CSVEGDRFAFF. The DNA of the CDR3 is TGCAGCGTTGAAGGCGACAGGTTCGCTTTCTTT.

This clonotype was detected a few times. The CDR3 DNA reads as TGTGCCAGCACCACGGGACAAATCGGCTCTAATGAGCAGTTCTTC. Translating it yields CASTTGQIGSNEQFF. The V gene is TRBV6-2 or TRBV6-3, the J gene TRBJ2-1; possible D gene TRBD1, 6 bases. Germline CDR1 reads MNHEY; CDR2 reads SVGEGT. The CDR3 sequence is 15 residues long. Trimming removed 7 bases from V and 7 bases from J, with 20 bases in between.

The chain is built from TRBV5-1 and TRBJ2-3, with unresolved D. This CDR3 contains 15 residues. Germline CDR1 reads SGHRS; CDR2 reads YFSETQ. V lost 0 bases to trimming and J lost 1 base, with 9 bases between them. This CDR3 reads CASSLGTTGTDTQYF. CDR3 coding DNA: TGCGCCAGCAGCTTGGGGACCACAGGCACAGATACGCAGTATTTT.

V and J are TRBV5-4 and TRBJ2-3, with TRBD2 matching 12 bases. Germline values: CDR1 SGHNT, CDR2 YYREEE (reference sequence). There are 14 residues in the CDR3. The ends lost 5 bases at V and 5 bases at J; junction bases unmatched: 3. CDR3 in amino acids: CASSGGLAGDTQYF. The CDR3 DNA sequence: TGTGCCAGCAGTGGGGGACTAGCGGGAGATACGCAGTATTTT. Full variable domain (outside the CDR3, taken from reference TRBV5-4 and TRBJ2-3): ETGVTQSPTHLIKTRGQQVTLRCSSQSGHNTVSWYQQALGQGPQFIFQYYREEENGRGNFPPRFSGLQFPNYSSELNVNALELDDSALYLCASSGGLAGDTQYFGPGTRLTVL.

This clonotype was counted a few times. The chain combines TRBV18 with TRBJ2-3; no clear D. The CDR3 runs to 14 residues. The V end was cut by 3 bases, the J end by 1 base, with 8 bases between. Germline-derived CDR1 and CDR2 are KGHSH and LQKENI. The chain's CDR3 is CASSPKTGTDTQYF. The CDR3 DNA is TGTGCCAGCTCACCGAAGACTGGCACAGATACGCAGTATTTT.

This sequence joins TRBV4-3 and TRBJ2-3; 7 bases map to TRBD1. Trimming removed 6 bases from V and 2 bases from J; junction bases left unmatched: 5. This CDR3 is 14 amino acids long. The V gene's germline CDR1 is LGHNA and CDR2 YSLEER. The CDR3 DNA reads TGCGCCAGCAGTGGGGACAGCTTCACAGATACGCAGTATTTT. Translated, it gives CASSGDSFTDTQYF.

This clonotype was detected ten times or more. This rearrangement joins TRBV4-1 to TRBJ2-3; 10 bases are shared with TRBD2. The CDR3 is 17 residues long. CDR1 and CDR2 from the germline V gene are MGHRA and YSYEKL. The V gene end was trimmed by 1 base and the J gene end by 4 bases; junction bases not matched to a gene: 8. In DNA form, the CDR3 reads TGCGCCAGCAGCCAAGGAGGAAGCGGGGGGGCCGCAGATACGCAGTATTTT. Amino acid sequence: CASSQGGSGGAADTQYF.

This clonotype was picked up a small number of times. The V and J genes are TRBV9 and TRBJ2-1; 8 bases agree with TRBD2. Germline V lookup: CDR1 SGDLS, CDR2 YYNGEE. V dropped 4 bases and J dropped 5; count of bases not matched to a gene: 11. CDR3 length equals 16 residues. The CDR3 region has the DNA TGTGCCAGCAGCCCACGGGGGGGGGTTGGAAACAATGAGCAGTTCTTC. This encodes CASSPRGGVGNNEQFF.

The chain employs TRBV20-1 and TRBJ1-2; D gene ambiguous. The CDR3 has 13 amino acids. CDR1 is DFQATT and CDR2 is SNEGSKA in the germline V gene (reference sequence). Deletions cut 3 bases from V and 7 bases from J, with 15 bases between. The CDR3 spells CSARGGRTGGYTF. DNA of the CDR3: TGCAGTGCTAGGGGCGGACGAACGGGTGGCTACACCTTC.

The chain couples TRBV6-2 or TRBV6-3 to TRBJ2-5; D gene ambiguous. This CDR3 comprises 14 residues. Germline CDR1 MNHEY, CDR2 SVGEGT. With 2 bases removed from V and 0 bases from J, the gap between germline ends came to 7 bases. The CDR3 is CASSYRQNQETQYF. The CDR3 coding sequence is TGTGCCAGCAGTTACCGGCAAAACCAAGAGACCCAGTACTTC.

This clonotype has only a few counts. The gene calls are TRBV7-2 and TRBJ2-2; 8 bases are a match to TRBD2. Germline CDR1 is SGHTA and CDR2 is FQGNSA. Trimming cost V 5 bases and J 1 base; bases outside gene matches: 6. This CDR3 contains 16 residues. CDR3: CASSPEAGGNTGELFF. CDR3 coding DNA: TGTGCCAGCAGCCCAGAGGCGGGAGGGAACACCGGGGAGCTGTTTTTT.

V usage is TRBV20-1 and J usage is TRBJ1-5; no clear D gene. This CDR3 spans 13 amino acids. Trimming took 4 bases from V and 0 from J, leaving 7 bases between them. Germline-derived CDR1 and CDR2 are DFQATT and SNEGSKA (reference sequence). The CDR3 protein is CSATENSNQPQHF. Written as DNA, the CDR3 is TGCAGTGCTACTGAGAATAGCAATCAGCCCCAGCATTTT.